This TCR beta chain was recorded in a study of T cell clonotyping in hematopoietic cell transplantation. Time point specified: recipient sample about 28 days before transplant, after cytoreduction. Recipient blood drawn about 28 days pretransplant and days 30, 100, 180 after. The germline CDR1 and CDR2 sequences are SQVTM and ANQGSEA. This CDR3 has 12 residues. V was cut by 7 bases and J by 7 bases, with 16 bases left in between. Regarding the study as a whole: At the given depth, recipient repertoires were over 95% de novo clonotypes. After transplant, recipient diversity fell while pathologically expanded clonotypes grew through day 180.

Worth noting for this clone: As yet, its antigen is unknown.

Libraries were prepared by immunoSEQ multiplex PCR; TCRdb keeps only in-frame clonotypes and omits some of them. The sample includes some 30,000 clones, more than 70% of them seen just once. This sequence joins TRBV29-1 and TRBJ2-5; possibly TRBD1 for D (5 bases). The receptor was derived from a man aged 45 to 65 with myelodysplastic syndrome. Some clones in this sample may be carry-over from other donors' samples. Sample: peripheral blood mononuclear cells, taken before stem cell transplant. CDR3 bases: TGCAGCGCTGACAGCGCTCCGGGGACCCAGTACTTC. It translates to CSADSAPGTQYF.